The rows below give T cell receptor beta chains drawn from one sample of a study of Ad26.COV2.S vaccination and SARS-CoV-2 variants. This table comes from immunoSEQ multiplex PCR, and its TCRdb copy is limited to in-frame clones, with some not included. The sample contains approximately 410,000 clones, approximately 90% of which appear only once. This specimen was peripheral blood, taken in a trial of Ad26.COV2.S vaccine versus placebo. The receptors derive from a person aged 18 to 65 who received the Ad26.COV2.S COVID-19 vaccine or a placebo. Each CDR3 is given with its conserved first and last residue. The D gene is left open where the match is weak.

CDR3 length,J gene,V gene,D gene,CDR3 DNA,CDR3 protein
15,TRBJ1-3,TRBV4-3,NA,TGCGCCAGCAGCCAAGTTCCTGGGGCTGGAAACACCATATATTTT,CASSQVPGAGNTIYF
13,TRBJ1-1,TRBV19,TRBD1,TGTGCCAGTAGTTGGGGAACAGGGGGCTCAGCTTTCTTT,CASSWGTGGSAFF
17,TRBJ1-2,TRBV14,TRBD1,TGTGCCAGCAGCTCCTCCTGGGGGACAGGGATTGGTAATGGCTACACCTTC,CASSSSWGTGIGNGYTF
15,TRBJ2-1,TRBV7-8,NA,TGTGCCAGCACCCCCTATCGGGGGCAGAACCATGAGCAGTTCTTC,CASTPYRGQNHEQFF
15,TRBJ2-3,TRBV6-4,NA,TGTGCCAGCAGTTTGATAGGAGCAAGCACAGATACGCAGTATTTT,CASSLIGASTDTQYF
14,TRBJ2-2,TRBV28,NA,TGTGCCAGCAGTTCCTCAGGGAACACCGGGGAGCTGTTTTTT,CASSSSGNTGELFF
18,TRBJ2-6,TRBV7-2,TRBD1,TGTGCCAGCAGCTTAGCGGGACAGAGATCCTCTGGGGCCAACGTCCTGACTTTC,CASSLAGQRSSGANVLTF
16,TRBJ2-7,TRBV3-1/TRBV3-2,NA,TGTGCCAGCAGCCTAAATCGCGGGGGCCAACCTTACGAGCAGTACTTC,CASSLNRGGQPYEQYF
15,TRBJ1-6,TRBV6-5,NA,TGTGCCAGCAGTTACTCGGGGTACATTGGGTCACCCCTCCACTTT,CASSYSGYIGSPLHF
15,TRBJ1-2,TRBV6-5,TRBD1,TGTGCCAGCAGTACATCCCCAGGGGGCGGCTATGGCTACACCTTC,CASSTSPGGGYGYTF